A selection of T cell receptor beta chains follows, all from one sample in a study of blood T cell repertoires in COVID-19. Clones were read by immunoSEQ multiplex PCR, and TCRdb kept only the in-frame ones, dropping some. Of 100,000 to 150,000 clones in the sample, less than 85% were seen once. Sequenced: peripheral blood. The receptor set was obtained from a woman aged 55-70 years with acute or convalescent COVID-19. CDR3s include the opening cysteine and the closing phenylalanine or tryptophan. The D gene is left open where the match is weak. Expanded clones are given a class, and other clones once, few, many or no size at all.

TRBJ2-3	-	-	TRBV3-1/TRBV3-2	CASSQVVHTQYF	TGTGCCAGCAGCCAAGTCGTTCATACGCAGTATTTT
TRBJ1-1	once	-	TRBV19	CATSSGGPNTEAFF	TGTGCCACCAGTAGCGGGGGCCCGAACACTGAAGCTTTCTTT
TRBJ2-5	-	-	TRBV7-6	CASSPGTPRPQETQYF	TGTGCCAGCAGCCCCGGGACACCGAGGCCCCAAGAGACCCAGTACTTC
TRBJ1-1	-	-	TRBV4-2	CASSQDYRMAFF	TGTGCCAGCAGCCAAGATTACAGAATGGCTTTCTTT
TRBJ2-1	-	TRBD1	TRBV2	CASSVLRGRNNEQFF	TGTGCCAGCAGTGTGCTCAGGGGGCGCAACAATGAGCAGTTCTTC
TRBJ1-1	-	-	TRBV28	CASSSNLYSEAFF	TGTGCCAGCAGTTCAAATCTCTATTCTGAAGCTTTCTTT
TRBJ1-2	-	-	TRBV27	CASSLTSGYTF	TGTGCCAGCAGTTTAACATCTGGCTACACCTTC
TRBJ2-3	-	-	TRBV10-2	CASSTHPPRGAGSTDTQYF	TGCGCCAGCAGTACGCATCCCCCTAGAGGAGCGGGCAGCACAGATACGCAGTATTTT
TRBJ1-2	-	TRBD1	TRBV5-4	CASSSGQNYGYTF	TGTGCCAGCAGTTCGGGACAGAACTATGGCTACACCTTC
TRBJ2-3	once	TRBD2	TRBV24-1	CATSDLPSSGVTDTQYF	TGTGCCACCAGTGATCTCCCATCAAGCGGGGTCACAGATACGCAGTATTTT
TRBJ1-2	-	-	TRBV19	CASSLDSNYGYTF	TGTGCCAGTAGCCTTGACAGTAACTATGGCTACACCTTC
TRBJ2-1	-	-	TRBV19	CASSIAGSSYNEQFF	TGTGCCAGTAGTATTGCTGGGAGCTCCTACAATGAGCAGTTCTTC
TRBJ2-3	-	TRBD2	TRBV19	CASSPQIQAGGTDTQYF	TGTGCCAGTAGTCCGCAAATTCAGGCGGGGGGCACAGATACGCAGTATTTT
TRBJ1-6	-	-	TRBV20-1	CSASGTTNSPLHF	TGCAGTGCTAGTGGGACAACCAATTCACCCCTCCACTTT
TRBJ2-2	-	TRBD1	TRBV19	CASSLWNRGQGELFF	TGTGCCAGTAGTCTTTGGAACAGGGGTCAGGGGGAGCTGTTTTTT
TRBJ2-5	-	-	TRBV7-2	CASSLVFGLGGSQYF	TGTGCCAGCAGCTTAGTATTCGGCCTCGGAGGGAGCCAGTACTTC
TRBJ1-5	-	-	TRBV18	CASSAGNNQPQHF	TGTGCCAGCTCGGCAGGGAATAATCAGCCCCAGCATTTT
TRBJ1-5	-	-	TRBV4-1	CASSQDLGAGQPQHF	TGCGCCAGCAGCCAAGATCTCGGTGCGGGTCAGCCCCAGCATTTT
TRBJ2-2	once	-	TRBV18	CASSPPTWVGELFF	TGTGCCAGCTCACCACCGACTTGGGTAGGGGAGCTGTTTTTT
TRBJ1-2	-	-	TRBV2	CASSPAGDYGYTF	TGTGCCAGCAGCCCCGCAGGTGACTATGGCTACACCTTC
TRBJ1-5	-	-	TRBV7-8	CASSRSYGHYSNQPQHF	TGTGCCAGCAGCCGCTCTTACGGACACTATAGCAATCAGCCCCAGCATTTT
TRBJ1-2	few	-	TRBV27	CASSLSRRGYYGYTF	TGTGCCAGCAGTTTAAGTCGCAGGGGCTACTATGGCTACACCTTC
TRBJ1-4	-	-	TRBV5-1	CASSLDSGGAEKLFF	TGCGCCAGCAGCTTGGATTCTGGAGGGGCTGAAAAACTGTTTTTT
TRBJ2-5	-	-	TRBV7-6	CASSSLEETQYF	TGTGCCAGCAGCTCCTTAGAGGAGACCCAGTACTTC
TRBJ2-6	once	TRBD1	TRBV5-1	CASSLLNRGAQFSGANVLTF	TGCGCCAGCAGCTTGCTGAACAGGGGTGCCCAGTTCTCTGGGGCCAACGTCCTGACTTTC
TRBJ1-2	-	-	TRBV6-6	CASSRGGNGYTF	TGTGCCAGCAGTCGTGGAGGGAATGGCTACACCTTC
TRBJ1-1	-	TRBD1	TRBV30	CASEQGVNTEAFF	TGTGCCTCTGAACAGGGGGTGAACACTGAAGCTTTCTTT
TRBJ1-4	-	TRBD1	TRBV6-5	CASGLMGTAREKLFF	TGTGCCAGCGGGTTGATGGGGACAGCGAGAGAAAAACTGTTTTTT
TRBJ2-1	-	TRBD2	TRBV7-3	CASSHRGSGGAKFF	TGTGCCAGCAGCCATAGGGGATCCGGGGGGGCCAAGTTCTTC
TRBJ1-2	-	-	TRBV19	CASSIAVRVGLGYTF	TGTGCCAGTAGTATAGCGGTCCGGGTAGGTCTTGGCTACACCTTC
TRBJ1-1	-	-	TRBV9	CASSVGGQNTEAFF	TGTGCCAGCAGCGTAGGGGGACAGAACACTGAAGCTTTCTTT
TRBJ2-5	-	-	TRBV5-4	CASKTGGVRMGETQYF	TGTGCCAGCAAGACCGGAGGGGTCAGGATGGGAGAGACCCAGTACTTC
TRBJ2-1	-	-	TRBV18	CASSPSGNEQFF	TGTGCCAGCTCACCCTCGGGCAATGAGCAGTTCTTC
TRBJ2-5	-	-	TRBV2	CASLGAEKRETQYF	TGTGCCAGCCTTGGGGCCGAGAAGAGAGAGACCCAGTACTTC
TRBJ1-2	-	-	TRBV20-1	CSANLDSGYTF	TGCAGTGCTAACCTCGACAGCGGCTACACCTTC
TRBJ1-6	-	-	TRBV30	CAWSVSDLTSEVASPLHF	TGTGCCTGGAGTGTGTCGGACTTAACGTCCGAAGTGGCTTCACCCCTCCACTTT
TRBJ1-2	-	-	TRBV5-6	CASSFGGRPNYGYTF	TGTGCCAGCAGCTTCGGAGGACGGCCTAACTATGGCTACACCTTC
TRBJ2-5	few	TRBD1	TRBV19	CASSPGQGRGETQYF	TGTGCCAGTAGTCCCGGACAGGGCCGAGGGGAGACCCAGTACTTC
TRBJ1-1	-	-	TRBV6-5	CASVQRTPNTEAFF	TGTGCCAGCGTTCAGAGGACACCGAACACTGAAGCTTTCTTT
TRBJ1-1	-	-	TRBV19	CASAGVSPGDTEAFF	TGTGCCAGTGCAGGGGTAAGCCCCGGGGACACTGAAGCTTTCTTT
TRBJ1-6	-	-	TRBV19	CASSIVGGPSLNSPLHF	TGTGCCAGTAGTATAGTTGGAGGGCCGTCCCTAAATTCACCCCTCCACTTT
TRBJ2-1	-	-	TRBV4-1	CASSQVLYNEQFF	TGCGCCAGCAGCCAAGTCCTTTACAATGAGCAGTTCTTC
TRBJ2-2	-	TRBD2	TRBV5-1	CASSSGGQNTGELFF	TGCGCCAGCAGCAGCGGGGGTCAAAACACCGGGGAGCTGTTTTTT
TRBJ2-5	once	-	TRBV24-1	CATSDFYGGETQYF	TGTGCCACCAGTGATTTTTACGGCGGAGAGACCCAGTACTTC
TRBJ2-1	-	-	TRBV12-5	CASGLVQYNEQFF	TGTGCTAGTGGTTTGGTACAGTACAATGAGCAGTTCTTC
TRBJ2-3	-	TRBD2	TRBV10-3	CAITPGLAGGTDTQYF	TGTGCCATCACCCCGGGACTAGCGGGGGGAACAGATACGCAGTATTTT
TRBJ1-4	-	TRBD1	TRBV2	CASSLGQGAMNEKLFF	TGTGCCAGCAGTCTAGGGCAGGGGGCGATGAATGAAAAACTGTTTTTT
TRBJ1-5	-	-	TRBV5-1	CASSLTGDQPQHF	TGCGCCAGCAGCTTGACAGGTGATCAGCCCCAGCATTTT
TRBJ1-2	-	-	TRBV2	CASSERGSNYGYTF	TGTGCCAGCAGTGAACGGGGGTCTAACTATGGCTACACCTTC
TRBJ2-5	once	-	TRBV19	CASSITLGLLGETQYF	TGTGCCAGTAGTATAACTCTGGGACTTCTCGGGGAGACCCAGTACTTC
TRBJ2-1	-	TRBD2	TRBV10-2	CASGQRGASYNEQFF	TGCGCCAGCGGCCAGCGGGGGGCCTCCTACAATGAGCAGTTCTTC
TRBJ2-3	-	TRBD2	TRBV5-1	CASSLRGGLAGARTDTQYF	TGCGCCAGCAGCCTCCGAGGGGGACTAGCGGGGGCCCGCACAGATACGCAGTATTTT
TRBJ1-5	-	-	TRBV2	CASSSGGLESQPQHF	TGTGCCAGCAGCTCCGGGGGGCTAGAAAGTCAGCCCCAGCATTTT
TRBJ1-2	-	TRBD1	TRBV9	CASSPGGTGQEGYTF	TGTGCCAGCAGCCCCGGGGGGACAGGGCAGGAAGGCTACACCTTC
TRBJ1-1	-	-	TRBV18	CASSPRDRRNTEAFF	TGTGCCAGCTCACCACGCGACAGAAGAAACACTGAAGCTTTCTTT